This T cell receptor (beta chain) came from a study of cytomegalovirus exposure and HLA in healthy donors. Study findings and constraints: In an earlier analysis, productive rearrangement rates for most beta V segments clustered near 87% or 30%. Certain sequence variants were highly shared and formed a cluster, and this cluster was likely a sequencing artifact.

The PCR used 60 Vbeta and 13 Jbeta primers. Assay: immunoSEQ multiplex PCR; the TCRdb copy retains only in-frame clones and omits some. The data show 100,000 to 150,000 clones, with around 74% seen just once and 5.5% to 8.5% held by the top ten. A word on this clone: What it binds is not known.

The CDR3 is 17 amino acids. The ends lost 5 bases at V and 8 bases at J; junction bases unmatched: 16. Germline V CDR1 and CDR2: LNHDA, SQIVND (reference sequence). The receptor was derived from a male donor in good health and CMV-seronegative. The sequenced sample consisted of PBMCs. V gene TRBV19 combines with J gene TRBJ1-2, with TRBD1 matching over 11 bases. CDR3 bases: TGTGCCAGTAGTTTCACCTCCCCTGGACAGGGGGCGGGAGGCTACACCTTC. It specifies CASSFTSPGQGAGGYTF.